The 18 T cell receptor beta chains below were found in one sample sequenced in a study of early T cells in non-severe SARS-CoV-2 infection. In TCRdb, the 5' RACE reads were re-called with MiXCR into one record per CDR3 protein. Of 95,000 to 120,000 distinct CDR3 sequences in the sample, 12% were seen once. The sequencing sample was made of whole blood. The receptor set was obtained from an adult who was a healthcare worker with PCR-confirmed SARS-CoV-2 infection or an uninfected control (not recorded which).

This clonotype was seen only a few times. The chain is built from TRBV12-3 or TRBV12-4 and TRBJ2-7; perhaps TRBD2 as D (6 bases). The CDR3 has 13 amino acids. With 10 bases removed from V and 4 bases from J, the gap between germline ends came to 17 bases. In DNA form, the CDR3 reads TGTGCCACCAACGGGGGAATTGGGTACGAGCAGTACTTC. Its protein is CATNGGIGYEQYF.

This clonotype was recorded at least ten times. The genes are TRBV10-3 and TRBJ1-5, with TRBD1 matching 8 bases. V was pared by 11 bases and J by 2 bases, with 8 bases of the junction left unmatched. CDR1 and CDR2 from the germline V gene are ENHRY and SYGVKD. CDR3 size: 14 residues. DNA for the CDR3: TGTGCCGCCTCATCGGGACAGGGCAATCAGCCCCAGCATTTT. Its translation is CAASSGQGNQPQHF.

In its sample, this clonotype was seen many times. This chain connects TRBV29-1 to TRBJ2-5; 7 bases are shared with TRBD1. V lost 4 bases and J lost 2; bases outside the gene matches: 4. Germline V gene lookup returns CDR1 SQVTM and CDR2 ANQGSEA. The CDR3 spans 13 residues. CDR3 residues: CSVAPGQQETQYF. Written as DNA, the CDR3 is TGCAGCGTTGCCCCGGGACAGCAAGAGACCCAGTACTTC.

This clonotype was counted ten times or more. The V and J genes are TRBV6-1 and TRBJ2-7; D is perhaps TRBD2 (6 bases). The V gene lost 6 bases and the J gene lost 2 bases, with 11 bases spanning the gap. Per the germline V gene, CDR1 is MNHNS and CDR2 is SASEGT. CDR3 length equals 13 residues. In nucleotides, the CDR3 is TGTGCCAGCAGAAGGGACTTTACCTACGAGCAGTACTTC. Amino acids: CASRRDFTYEQYF.

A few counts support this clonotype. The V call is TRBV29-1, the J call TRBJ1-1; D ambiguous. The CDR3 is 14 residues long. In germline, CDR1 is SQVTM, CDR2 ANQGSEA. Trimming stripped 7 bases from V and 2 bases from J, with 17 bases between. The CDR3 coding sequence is TGCAGCGCAGTCCCCAGAACGGGTAACACTGAAGCTTTCTTT. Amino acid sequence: CSAVPRTGNTEAFF.

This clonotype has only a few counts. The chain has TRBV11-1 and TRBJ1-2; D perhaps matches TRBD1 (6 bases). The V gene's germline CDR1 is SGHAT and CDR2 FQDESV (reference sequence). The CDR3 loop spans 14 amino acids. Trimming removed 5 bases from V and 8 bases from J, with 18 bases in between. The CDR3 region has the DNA TGTGCCAGCAGCCCGGACAGCCCCTCGCCCGGCTACACCTTC. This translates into CASSPDSPSPGYTF.

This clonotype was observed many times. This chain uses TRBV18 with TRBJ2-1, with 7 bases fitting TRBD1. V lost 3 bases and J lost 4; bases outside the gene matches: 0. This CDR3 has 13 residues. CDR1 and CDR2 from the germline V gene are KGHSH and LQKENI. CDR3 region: CASSPDRYNEQFF. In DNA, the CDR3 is TGTGCCAGCTCACCGGACAGGTACAATGAGCAGTTCTTC.

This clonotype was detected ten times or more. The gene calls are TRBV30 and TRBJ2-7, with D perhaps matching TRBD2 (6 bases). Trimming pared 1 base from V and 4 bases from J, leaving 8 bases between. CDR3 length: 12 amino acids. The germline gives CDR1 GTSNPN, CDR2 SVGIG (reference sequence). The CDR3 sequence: CAWSAGTYEQYF. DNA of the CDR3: TGTGCCTGGAGTGCGGGGACTTACGAGCAGTACTTC.

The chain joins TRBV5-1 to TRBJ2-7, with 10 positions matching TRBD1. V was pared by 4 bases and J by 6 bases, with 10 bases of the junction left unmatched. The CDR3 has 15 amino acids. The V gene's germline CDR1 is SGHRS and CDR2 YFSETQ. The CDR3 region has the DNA TGCGCCAGCAGCCAGACCGGGACAGGGGAACGCGAGCAGTACTTC. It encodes CASSQTGTGEREQYF.

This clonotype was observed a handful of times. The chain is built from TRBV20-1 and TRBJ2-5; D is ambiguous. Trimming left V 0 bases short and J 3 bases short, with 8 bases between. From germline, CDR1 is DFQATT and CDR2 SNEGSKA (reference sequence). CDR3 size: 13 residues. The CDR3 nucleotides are TGCAGTGCTAGAGATGACTGGGAAGAGACCCAGTACTTC. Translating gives CSARDDWEETQYF.

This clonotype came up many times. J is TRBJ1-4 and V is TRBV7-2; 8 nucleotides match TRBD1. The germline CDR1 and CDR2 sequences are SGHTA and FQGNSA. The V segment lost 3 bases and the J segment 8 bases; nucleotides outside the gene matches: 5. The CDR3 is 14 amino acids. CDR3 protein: CASSFWTGSEKLFF. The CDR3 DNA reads TGTGCCAGCAGCTTTTGGACAGGGTCGGAAAAACTGTTTTTT.

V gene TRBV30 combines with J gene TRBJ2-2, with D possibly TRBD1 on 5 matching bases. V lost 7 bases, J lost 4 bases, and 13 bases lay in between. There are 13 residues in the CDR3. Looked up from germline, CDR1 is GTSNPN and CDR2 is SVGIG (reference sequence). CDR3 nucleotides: TGTGCCTCAATAGCAGGGATCACCGGGGAGCTGTTTTTT. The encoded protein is CASIAGITGELFF.

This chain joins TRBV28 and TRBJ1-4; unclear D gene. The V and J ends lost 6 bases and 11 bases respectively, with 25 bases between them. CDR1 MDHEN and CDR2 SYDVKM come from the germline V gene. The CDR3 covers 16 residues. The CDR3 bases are TGTGCCAGCAGCTCCCAACGTGGAAGCGCCCCGCTTAAACTGTTTTTT. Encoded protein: CASSSQRGSAPLKLFF.

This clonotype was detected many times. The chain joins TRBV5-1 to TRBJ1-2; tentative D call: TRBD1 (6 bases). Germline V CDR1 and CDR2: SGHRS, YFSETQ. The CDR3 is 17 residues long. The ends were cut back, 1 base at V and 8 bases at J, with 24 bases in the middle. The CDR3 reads CASSLLRQDLVVEGYTF. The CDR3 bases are TGCGCCAGCAGCTTGCTCCGACAGGACCTCGTCGTTGAAGGCTACACCTTC.

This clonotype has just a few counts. For the CDR3, the DNA is TGTGCCAGCAGCTCTGGCGGCTACAATGAGCAGTTCTTC. It specifies CASSSGGYNEQFF. The chain is built from TRBV11-3 and TRBJ2-1, with D unclear. V lost 4 bases and J 3 bases, leaving 7 bases between the germline ends. This CDR3 is built from 13 residues. CDR1 is SGHNT, CDR2 YENEEA, per germline.

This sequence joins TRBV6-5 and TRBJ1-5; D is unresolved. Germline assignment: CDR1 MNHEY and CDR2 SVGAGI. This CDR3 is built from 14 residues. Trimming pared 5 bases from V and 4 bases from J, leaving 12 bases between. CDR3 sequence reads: CASSVTIGNQPQHF. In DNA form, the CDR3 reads TGTGCCAGCAGTGTGACTATTGGGAATCAGCCCCAGCATTTT.

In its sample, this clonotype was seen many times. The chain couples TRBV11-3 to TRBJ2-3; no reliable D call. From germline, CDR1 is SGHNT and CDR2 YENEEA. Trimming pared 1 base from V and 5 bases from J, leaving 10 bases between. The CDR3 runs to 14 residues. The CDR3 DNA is TGTGCCAGCAGCTTAGCCAAGGAACTAGATACGCAGTATTTT. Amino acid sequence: CASSLAKELDTQYF.

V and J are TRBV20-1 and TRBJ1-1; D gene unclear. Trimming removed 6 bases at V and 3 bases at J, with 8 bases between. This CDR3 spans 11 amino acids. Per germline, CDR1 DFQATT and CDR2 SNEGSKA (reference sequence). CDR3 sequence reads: CSAPGDTEAFF. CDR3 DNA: TGCAGTGCCCCGGGAGACACTGAAGCTTTCTTT.